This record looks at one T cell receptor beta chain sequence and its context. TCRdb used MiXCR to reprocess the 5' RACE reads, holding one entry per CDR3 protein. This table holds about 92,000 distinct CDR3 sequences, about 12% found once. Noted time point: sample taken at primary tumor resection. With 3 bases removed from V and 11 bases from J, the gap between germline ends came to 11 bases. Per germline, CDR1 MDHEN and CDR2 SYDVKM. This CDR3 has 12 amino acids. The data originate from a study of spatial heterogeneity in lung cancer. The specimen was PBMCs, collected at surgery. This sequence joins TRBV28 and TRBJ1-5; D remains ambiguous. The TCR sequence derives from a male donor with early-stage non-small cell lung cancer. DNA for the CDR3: TGTGCCAGCAGTTTTGGAGGAGCGGCCCAGCATTTT. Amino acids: CASSFGGAAQHF.